The entry below describes one T cell receptor beta chain. The target of this receptor is not known. The record has no base qualities; no much larger clone is one base away. To prepare the library, the immunoSEQ multiplex PCR assay was applied. The immuneACCESS repertoire file appears here via TCRdb, limited to in-frame rearrangements. These files lack a portion of the clones; in checked studies, under half of the deficit traces to unresolved V genes, and the cause of the others is not known. The sample table shows about 44,000 clones, and around 90% are seen once. 0.65% to 0.9% of the sample is taken by the ten largest. The record originates from a study of T cell changes during pregnancy in multiple sclerosis (dated by TCRdb to the late 2010s). Background on the whole study: Changes in the T cell repertoire over the course of pregnancy were examined in this study in women with multiple sclerosis.

The source material was CD4+ T cells from peripheral blood mononuclear cells, sampled before pregnancy. The receptor's source is a female donor with multiple sclerosis, enrolled in a pregnancy study.

CDR3 reads: CASSLARNTEAFF. The DNA reads as follows: TGTGCCAGCAGCCTGGCAAGAAACACTGAAGCTTTCTTT. The chain is made from TRBV7-6 and TRBJ1-1; no D segment can be confidently identified. Looking up the germline V gene yields CDR1 SGHVS and CDR2 FNYEAQ. The junction carries 9 bases between V and J, which are trimmed by 5 bases and 2 bases respectively. Including cysteine and phenylalanine, the CDR3 has 13 amino acids. Only the CDR3 DNA is retained, 39 bases long and in frame from the first base.